Below are 4 T cell receptor beta chains sequenced from a single sample in a study of tumor-infiltrating lymphocytes in primary liver carcinoma. Out of unsorted whole blood came the blood RNA, and germline DNA was extracted as well. Reverse transcription of approximately 500 ng total RNA with a constant-region primer produced TCR beta cDNA. Modified slightly, ARM-PCR produced TCR beta libraries over three nested multiplex PCR rounds. Investigators reported that the first two PCR rounds, at around 9 cycles each, used TRBV1-TRBV30 forward primers with a C-beta reverse primer. Each CDR3 protein gets one entry after TCRdb re-called the multiplex PCR reads with MiXCR. The data hold about 180,000 distinct CDR3 sequences, with about 60% observed a single time. The sample comprised peripheral blood. These receptors came from a man aged 35 to 55 with primary liver carcinoma and hepatitis B virus infection.

This chain connects TRBV10-3 to TRBJ2-5; 12 positions agree with TRBD2. V dropped 2 bases and J dropped 4; count of bases not matched to a gene: 14. The CDR3 has 19 residues. Germline V CDR1 and CDR2: ENHRY, SYGVKD. The CDR3 here is CAISELPAGTSGCGETQYF. For the CDR3, the DNA is TGTGCCATCAGTGAGCTCCCGGCTGGGACTAGCGGGTGTGGAGAGACCCAGTACTTC.

Note on this clonotype: Relative to the germline gene, one junction end is altered; a read error may explain this. The V gene is TRBV11-1, the J gene TRBJ2-7, with 10 bases fitting TRBD2. CDR1 SGHAT and CDR2 FQDESV come from the germline V gene (reference sequence). CDR3 size: 19 residues. The CDR3 region is CASSHGGRTSGTISYEQCF. DNA for the CDR3: TGTGCCAGCAGCCACGGAGGACGGACTAGCGGAACAATCTCCTACGAGCAGTGCTTC.

CDR3: CASNSRPGTYEQYF. For the CDR3, the DNA is TGTGCCAGCAATTCCAGGCCAGGGACCTACGAGCAGTACTTC. The chain uses TRBV12-3 or TRBV12-4 and TRBJ2-7, with a tentative D call TRBD1 (5 bases). Trimming took 7 bases from V and 2 from J, leaving 15 bases between them. There are 14 residues in the CDR3.

The rearrangement joins TRBV5-6 to TRBJ2-7, with D unresolved. The CDR3 consists of 14 residues. Germline V gene lookup returns CDR1 SGHDT and CDR2 YYEEEE. V gave up 1 base and J gave up 2 bases, with 10 bases separating them. The CDR3 DNA sequence: TGTGCCAGCAGCTTGACAGTAACTACCTACGAGCAGTACTTC. Translated: CASSLTVTTYEQYF. The entire variable domain, with the rest obtained from reference TRBV5-6 and TRBJ2-7, is as follows: DAGVTQSPTHLIKTRGQQVTLRCSPKSGHDTVSWYQQALGQGPQFIFQYYEEEERQRGNFPDRFSGHQFPNYSSELNVNALLLGDSALYLCASSLTVTTYEQYFGPGTRLTVT.